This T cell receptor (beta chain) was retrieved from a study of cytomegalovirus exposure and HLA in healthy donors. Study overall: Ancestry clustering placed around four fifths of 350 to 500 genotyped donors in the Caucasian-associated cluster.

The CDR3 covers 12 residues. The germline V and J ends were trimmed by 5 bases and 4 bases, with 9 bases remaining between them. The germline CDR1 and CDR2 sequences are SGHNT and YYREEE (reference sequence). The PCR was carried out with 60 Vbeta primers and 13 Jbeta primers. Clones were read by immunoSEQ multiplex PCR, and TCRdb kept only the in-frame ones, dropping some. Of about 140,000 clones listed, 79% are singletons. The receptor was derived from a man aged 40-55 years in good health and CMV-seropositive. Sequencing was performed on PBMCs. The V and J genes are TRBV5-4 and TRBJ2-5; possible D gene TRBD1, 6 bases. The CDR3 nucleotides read TGTGCCAGCAGTCCACAGGGAGAGACCCAGTACTTC. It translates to CASSPQGETQYF.